The next 6 T cell receptor beta chains were all read from a single sample in a study of regulatory T cells in long-lasting Graves disease. Time point in this sample: newly diagnosed GD, antithyroid drugs for less than 3 months. PBMC RNA was the source of the TCR library. CDR3 regions were amplified by Arm-PCR using iRepertoire HTBI primers to build TCR beta libraries. TCRdb itself ran the multiplex PCR reads through MiXCR, one entry per CDR3 protein. In the table there are 510,000 or so distinct CDR3 sequences, around 12% of which are singletons. The same data also went into a second study, on T cells in Graves' hyperthyroidism and ophthalmopathy.

Sequences were derived from peripheral blood mononuclear cells (PBMCs), sampled at new diagnosis, from a patient treated with antithyroid drugs. The receptors derive from a woman aged 25 to 39 with Graves disease.

This clonotype was seen a few times. This chain joins TRBV20-1 and TRBJ1-5, with no clear D. CDR3 length: 13 amino acids. The germline V gene encodes CDR1 DFQATT and CDR2 SNEGSKA (reference sequence). Between the trimmed V and J ends, which lost 6 bases and 6 bases, there was a span of 15 bases. CDR3: CSAQRRVGQPQHF. CDR3 bases: TGCAGTGCCCAGAGGAGGGTTGGTCAGCCCCAGCATTTT.

This clonotype was recorded many times. The chain has TRBV27 and TRBJ2-2; tentatively, D is TRBD1 (5 bases). Trimming left V 3 bases short and J 4 bases short, with 9 bases between. The CDR3 has 14 amino acids. The germline V gene has CDR1 MNHEY and CDR2 SMNVEV (reference sequence). The CDR3 DNA sequence: TGTGCCAGCAGTTTCCAGGGTGCCACCGGGGAGCTGTTTTTT. This codes for CASSFQGATGELFF.

Concerning this clonotype: Since a far larger clone is one base different, this is likely a read error. The chain joins TRBV6-2 or TRBV6-3 to TRBJ2-1; D is possibly TRBD1 (5 bases). The end of the DNA fits TRBJ1-1 better, so the J call may be wrong. CDR1 and CDR2 from the germline V gene are MNHEY and SVGEGT. CDR3 length: 15 amino acids. In nucleotides, the CDR3 is TGTGCCAGCAATCGTCAGACAGAGAAGAACATTGAAGCTTTCTTT. Translation gives CASNRQTEKNIEAFF.

This clonotype was seen repeatedly, ten times or more. The chain is built from TRBV3-1 and TRBJ1-3; TRBD1 agrees at 7 bases. Germline V gives CDR1 LGHDT, CDR2 YNNKEL (reference sequence). This CDR3 is 17 amino acids long. Trimming took 3 bases from V and 2 from J; bases not matched to a gene: 10. CDR3 DNA: TGTGCCAGCAGCCACCGACAGGGCTGGTTGGCTGGAAACACCATATATTTT. Amino acids: CASSHRQGWLAGNTIYF.

This clonotype was seen only a few times. The CDR3 region has the DNA TGTGCCAGTAGTAGCAGACCACAGGGGACTAATGAAAAACTGTTTTTT. Translated: CASSSRPQGTNEKLFF. The rearrangement uses TRBV19 and TRBJ1-4, with 7 bases fitting TRBD1. The CDR3 consists of 16 residues. In germline, CDR1 is LNHDA, CDR2 SQIVND (reference sequence). J gave up 2 bases and V 4 bases, and 7 bases lay outside the gene matches.

Of note for this clonotype: A much larger clone lies a single base off, so this may be a read error. A read error is likely, as this CDR3 ends without the conserved phenylalanine or tryptophan. The gene calls are TRBV30 and TRBJ1-5, with D unclear. V lost 7 bases to trimming and J lost 9 bases, with 19 bases between them. Germline loops: CDR1 GTSNPN, CDR2 SVGIG (reference sequence). CDR3 size: 13 residues. The CDR3 DNA follows: TGTGCCTTTTCGCTGGGGTCGAGGAGGCCCCAGCATTTG. Amino acids: CAFSLGSRRPQHL.